The 22 T cell receptor beta chains listed next were all sequenced from one sample in a study of CD8 T cells in Susac syndrome. Random hexamers primed reverse transcription of about 0.5 to 1 ug RNA. TCRdb analysed the immunoSEQ multiplex PCR reads with MiXCR anew, one entry per CDR3 protein. The sample lists about 80,000 distinct CDR3 sequences, 95% to 96% occurring once. Material: CD8+ T cells from PBMCs. Receptors were obtained from a human donor with Susac syndrome.

The chain joins TRBV9 to TRBJ1-1; a possible D gene is TRBD1 (5 bases). V was pared by 3 bases and J by 9 bases, with 9 bases between. Germline lookup yields CDR1 SGDLS and CDR2 YYNGEE. CDR3 length: 11 amino acids. CDR3 loop: CASSGSGKAFF. CDR3 nucleotide sequence: TGTGCCAGCAGCGGTTCAGGGAAAGCTTTCTTT.

This chain links TRBV20-1 with TRBJ1-1; D ambiguous. Germline CDR1 is DFQATT and CDR2 is SNEGSKA (reference sequence). The CDR3 totals 12 residues. V lost 1 base, J lost 6 bases, and 9 bases lay in between. DNA for the CDR3: TGCAGTGCTAGAGGTGAGCGAGCTGAAGCTTTCTTT. This translates into CSARGERAEAFF.

CDR3 protein: CASKFAELQETQYF. The CDR3 nucleotides read TGTGCCAGCAAGTTTGCGGAGCTCCAAGAGACCCAGTACTTC. The V call is TRBV28, the J call TRBJ2-5; no clear D gene. The CDR3 sequence is 14 residues long. The V gene's germline CDR1 is MDHEN and CDR2 SYDVKM. V dropped 7 bases and J dropped 1 base, with 13 bases sitting between them.

In its sample, this clonotype was seen a few times. The chain recombines TRBV29-1 with TRBJ2-1, with D possibly TRBD1 on 6 matching bases. Deletions cut 7 bases from V and 4 bases from J, with 14 bases between. Germline V gives CDR1 SQVTM, CDR2 ANQGSEA. CDR3 length: 13 amino acids. CDR3 sequence reads: CSGTRQDYNEQFF. The CDR3 DNA sequence: TGCAGCGGGACGAGACAGGATTACAATGAGCAGTTCTTC.

The chain employs TRBV15 and TRBJ2-7; D is possibly TRBD2 (5 bases). Trimming took 5 bases from V and 5 from J, leaving 19 bases between them. The CDR3 totals 15 residues. Germline V gives CDR1 LNHNV, CDR2 YYDKDF (reference sequence). For the CDR3, the DNA is TGTGCCACCAGCCCACCCCCCGGGGTTACCGACGAGCAGTACTTC. Its protein is CATSPPPGVTDEQYF.

V is TRBV7-9 and J is TRBJ1-5; D is perhaps TRBD1 (5 bases). Deletions cut 5 bases from V and 8 bases from J, with 10 bases between. From germline, CDR1 is SEHNR and CDR2 FQNEAQ (reference sequence). The CDR3 sequence is 12 residues long. As DNA, the CDR3 is TGTGCCAGCAGCCCAGGGACGGAGCCCCAGCATTTT. This codes for CASSPGTEPQHF.

The chain uses TRBV5-1 and TRBJ2-7, with D possibly matching TRBD1 (6 bases). Germline CDR1 is SGHRS and CDR2 is YFSETQ. This CDR3 comprises 16 residues. The V gene lost 0 bases and the J gene lost 1 base, with 14 bases spanning the gap. The DNA of the CDR3 is TGCGCCAGCAGCTTGGCACTGGGGGCCTCGTCCTACGAGCAGTACTTC. Its protein is CASSLALGASSYEQYF.

The rearrangement links TRBV4-3 to TRBJ2-1; 10 bases fit TRBD2. V dropped 0 bases and J dropped 6; count of bases not matched to a gene: 5. Germline V gene lookup returns CDR1 LGHNA and CDR2 YSLEER. This CDR3 comprises 16 residues. The DNA of the CDR3 is TGCGCCAGCAGCCAAGATCTGGGACTAGCGTTCAATGAGCAGTTCTTC. This translates into CASSQDLGLAFNEQFF.

The chain joins TRBV9 to TRBJ1-5; D unresolved. The CDR3 extends over 14 amino acids. The V and J ends lost 5 bases and 0 bases respectively, with 9 bases between them. The V gene's germline CDR1 is SGDLS and CDR2 YYNGEE. The CDR3 loop reads CASSLGDSNQPQHF. The CDR3 nucleotides read TGTGCCAGCAGTCTCGGAGATAGCAATCAGCCCCAGCATTTT.

This rearrangement joins TRBV5-1 to TRBJ2-7, with 10 bases fitting TRBD1. The ends lost 3 bases at V and 4 bases at J; junction bases unmatched: 7. This CDR3 has 15 residues. Germline CDR1 reads SGHRS; CDR2 reads YFSETQ. The CDR3 coding sequence is TGCGCCAGCAGCTCCAACCCGGGACAGGGGTACGAGCAGTACTTC. Translating it yields CASSSNPGQGYEQYF.

J is TRBJ1-1 and V is TRBV7-9; no definite D call. This CDR3 has 17 amino acids. Trimming left V 3 bases short and J 7 bases short, with 24 bases between. Germline CDR1 is SEHNR and CDR2 is FQNEAQ (reference sequence). The CDR3 sequence is CASSLTPGTPGPGEAFF. The CDR3 DNA reads as TGTGCCAGCAGCTTGACTCCGGGAACTCCGGGTCCCGGTGAAGCTTTCTTT.

The genes are TRBV7-8 and TRBJ2-2, with 7 bases lining up with TRBD1. CDR1 SGHVS and CDR2 FQNEAQ come from the germline V gene. J gave up 5 bases and V 2 bases, and 8 bases lay outside the gene matches. The CDR3 totals 16 residues. The CDR3 protein is CASSLMPPTGTGELFF. The CDR3, as DNA: TGTGCCAGCAGCTTAATGCCCCCGACAGGGACCGGGGAGCTGTTTTTT.

The chain recombines TRBV2 with TRBJ2-1; D possibly corresponds to TRBD2 (6 bases). The CDR3 loop spans 12 amino acids. The V gene's germline CDR1 is SNHLY and CDR2 FYNNEI. V dropped 3 bases and J dropped 8 bases, with 8 bases sitting between them. The CDR3 DNA sequence: TGTGCCAGCAGTGAGTCGGGGGATGAGCAGTTCTTC. This sequence encodes CASSESGDEQFF.

The V gene is TRBV20-1, the J gene TRBJ1-1, with D possibly matching TRBD1 (5 bases). The V gene lost 4 bases and the J gene lost 0 bases, with 27 bases spanning the gap. This CDR3 comprises 19 residues. Germline CDR1 is DFQATT and CDR2 is SNEGSKA (reference sequence). CDR3 sequence reads: CSANDLFGTVDGMNTEAFF. As DNA, the CDR3 is TGCAGTGCTAACGATCTTTTTGGGACGGTCGACGGGATGAACACTGAAGCTTTCTTT.

The chain combines TRBV27 with TRBJ2-6; unclear D gene. Germline V lookup: CDR1 MNHEY, CDR2 SMNVEV (reference sequence). The CDR3 contains 18 residues. Trimming took 2 bases from V and 0 from J, leaving 14 bases between them. CDR3 nucleotide sequence: TGTGCCAGCAGTTTAACGGCTGGCCGGAGCTCTGGGGCCAACGTCCTGACTTTC. This translates into CASSLTAGRSSGANVLTF.

The chain has TRBV6-5 and TRBJ2-7, with D unclear. V lost 6 bases and J 7 bases, leaving 16 bases between the germline ends. The CDR3 runs to 13 residues. Germline loops: CDR1 MNHEY, CDR2 SVGAGI. CDR3 DNA: TGTGCCAGCAGCTCGGGTCACGCAACGGAGCAGTACTTC. The encoded protein is CASSSGHATEQYF.

Turning to this clonotype: A read error may account for a junction end that differs from germline. The chain carries TRBV5-1 and TRBJ2-1; D gene uncertain. CDR3 length equals 14 residues. Looked up from germline, CDR1 is SGHRS and CDR2 is YFSETQ. DNA of the CDR3: TGCGCCAGCAGCTTGGAGACTCCAAGTGATGAACAGTTCTTC. Translated: CASSLETPSDEQFF.

This chain uses TRBV6-5 with TRBJ1-1; TRBD1 is a possible D gene (5 bases). Trimming cost V 0 bases and J 3 bases, with 8 bases left between them. Germline V CDR1 and CDR2: MNHEY, SVGAGI. This CDR3 region has 14 residues. CDR3: CASSYSGAHTEAFF. CDR3 nucleotide sequence: TGTGCCAGCAGTTACTCAGGGGCCCACACTGAAGCTTTCTTT.

The chain has TRBV29-1 and TRBJ2-1, with 10 positions matching TRBD2. J lost 4 bases, V lost 4 bases, and 10 bases had no gene match. This CDR3 is 16 amino acids long. The germline V gene has CDR1 SQVTM and CDR2 ANQGSEA. DNA of the CDR3: TGCAGCGTTGCTGGATCCAGCGGGAGGGAATACAATGAGCAGTTCTTC. It codes for CSVAGSSGREYNEQFF.

V usage is TRBV6-2 or TRBV6-3 and J usage is TRBJ2-5; TRBD2 is a possible D gene (6 bases). V shed 2 bases and J shed 3 bases, with 10 bases lying between them. In germline, CDR1 is MNHEY, CDR2 SVGEGT. CDR3 length equals 14 residues. The CDR3 DNA reads TGTGCCAGCAGTTACATGTGGGGGGAAGAGACCCAGTACTTC. Translating it yields CASSYMWGEETQYF.

The chain is built from TRBV10-2 and TRBJ2-6; D is unclear. The CDR3 runs to 13 residues. Trimming removed 7 bases at V and 2 bases at J, with 6 bases between. Germline CDR1 WSHSY, CDR2 SAAADI. The DNA of the CDR3 is TGCGCCAGCAACGCGCCTGGGGCCAACGTCCTGACTTTC. Amino acid sequence: CASNAPGANVLTF.

V and J are TRBV18 and TRBJ1-4; D is perhaps TRBD1 (6 bases). V lost 3 bases and J 5 bases, leaving 10 bases between the germline ends. CDR1 is KGHSH and CDR2 is LQKENI in the germline V gene. The CDR3 contains 14 residues. CDR3 region: CASSPTGQNEKLFF. Written as DNA, the CDR3 is TGTGCCAGCTCACCGACAGGTCAGAATGAAAAACTGTTTTTT.